Here is one T cell receptor (beta chain) with its context. These data are taken from a study of shared clonotypes between healthy human individuals. Study overall: The study drew on two women and three men aged 18 to 49 as donors.

Trimming shortened V by 10 bases and J by 7 bases, and 20 bases separated the two germline ends. Germline-derived CDR1 and CDR2 are SNHLY and FYNNEI. The CDR3 is 14 residues long. The protocol was immunoSEQ multiplex PCR, while the TCRdb copy is restricted to in-frame clones and leaves out a portion. The table shows about 2.4 million clones, with approximately 92% occurring only once. All the donors were Caucasian adults who lived in Nashville, Tennessee. This TCR was sampled from a man aged 18 to 30 in good health. Source material: naive CD4+ T cells sorted from blood. Documented subset: CD45RA+ positively selected. The V gene is TRBV2, the J gene TRBJ2-1; the D gene could be TRBD1 or TRBD2 (6 bases each). The CDR3 sequence is CATNRDQGGNEQFF. CDR3 nucleotides: TGTGCCACCAACCGGGACCAAGGGGGGAATGAGCAGTTCTTC.